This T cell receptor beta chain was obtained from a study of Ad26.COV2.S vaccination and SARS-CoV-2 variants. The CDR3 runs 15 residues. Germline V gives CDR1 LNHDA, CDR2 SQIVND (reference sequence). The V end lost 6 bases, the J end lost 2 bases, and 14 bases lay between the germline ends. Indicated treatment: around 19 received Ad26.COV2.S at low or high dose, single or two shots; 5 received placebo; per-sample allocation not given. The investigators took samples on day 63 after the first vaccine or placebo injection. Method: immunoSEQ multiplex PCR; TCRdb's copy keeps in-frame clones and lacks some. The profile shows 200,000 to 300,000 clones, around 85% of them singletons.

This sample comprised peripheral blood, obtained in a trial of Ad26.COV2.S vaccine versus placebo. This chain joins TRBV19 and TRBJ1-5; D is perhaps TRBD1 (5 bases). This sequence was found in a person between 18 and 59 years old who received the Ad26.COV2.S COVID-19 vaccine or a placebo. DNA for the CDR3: TGTGCCAGTAGGACCGATAGGGGAGGCAATCAGCCCCAGCATTTT. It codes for CASRTDRGGNQPQHF. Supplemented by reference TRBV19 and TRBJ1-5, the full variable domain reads DGGITQSPKYLFRKEGQNVTLSCEQNLNHDAMYWYRQDPGQGLRLIYYSQIVNDFQKGDIAEGYSVSREKKESFPLTVTSAQKNPTAFYLCASRTDRGGNQPQHFGDGTRLSIL.